The 7 T cell receptor beta chains below were found in one sample sequenced in a study of T cells in localized non-small cell lung cancer. TCRdb's copy holds only in-frame clones and misses some; the assay was immunoSEQ multiplex PCR. Seen here are thousands of clones, about 23% observed once, and the top ten hold about 8%. The sequences come from lung tumor tissue, collected before any cancer treatment. The receptors were sampled from a man aged 40-75 years with stage III lung adenocarcinoma.

This clone was counted only a few times. The V and J genes are TRBV18 and TRBJ1-6; the D gene is possibly TRBD1 (6 bases). Deletions cut 4 bases from V and 10 bases from J, with 14 bases between. Looked up from germline, CDR1 is KGHSH and CDR2 is LQKENI. The CDR3 spans 14 residues. The CDR3: CASSRPGEDSPLHF. The CDR3 nucleotides read TGTGCCAGCTCACGACCAGGGGAGGACTCACCCCTCCACTTT.

The chain combines TRBV14 with TRBJ2-1; a weak D match, TRBD1 (6 bases). Per the germline V gene, CDR1 is SGHDN and CDR2 is FVKESK. The CDR3 spans 16 residues. Between the trimmed V and J ends, which lost 2 bases and 7 bases, there was a span of 18 bases. The CDR3 DNA reads as TGTGCCAGCAGCCAATTAGGGTTCAGGGGTCAAAATGAGCAGTTCTTC. This codes for CASSQLGFRGQNEQFF. Full variable domain (remainder filled in from reference TRBV14 and TRBJ2-1): EAGVTQFPSHSVIEKGQTVTLRCDPISGHDNLYWYRRVMGKEIKFLLHFVKESKQDESGMPNNRFLAERTGGTYSTLKVQPAELEDSGVYFCASSQLGFRGQNEQFFGPGTRLTVL.

The chain couples TRBV1 to TRBJ2-5; the table's D call, TRBD2, was not checked against the DNA. TRBV1 is classified as a pseudogene. The length of the CDR3 is 15 residues. The CDR3 protein is CASSPSGSLQETQYF. CDR3 nucleotides: TGCGCCAGCAGCCCTAGCGGGAGTCTACAAGAGACCCAGTACTTC.

The CDR3 loop is CAWVGRDTPGNTIYF. CDR3 in DNA: TGTGCCTGGGTGGGCCGCGACACCCCTGGAAACACCATATATTTT. The genes are TRBV30 and TRBJ1-3; D uncertain. The CDR3 is 15 residues long. Between the trimmed V and J ends, which lost 5 bases and 2 bases, there was a span of 16 bases. CDR1 is GTSNPN and CDR2 is SVGIG in the germline V gene (reference sequence).

This chain joins TRBV14 and TRBJ1-1; 7 bases match TRBD1. Germline V lookup: CDR1 SGHDN, CDR2 FVKESK. With V trimmed by 2 bases and J by 6 bases, 6 bases remained unmatched. This CDR3 comprises 14 residues. The CDR3 reads CASSQRWGTAEAFF. The DNA of the CDR3 is TGTGCCAGCAGCCAAAGATGGGGGACAGCTGAAGCTTTCTTT.

V and J are TRBV19 and TRBJ2-5; 14 bases match TRBD2. The CDR3 runs to 17 residues. Germline CDR1 reads LNHDA; CDR2 reads SQIVND (reference sequence). V was pared by 5 bases and J by 0 bases, with 5 bases of the junction left unmatched. CDR3 region: CASSVTSGGAYQETQYF. In DNA form, the CDR3 reads TGTGCCAGTAGTGTGACTAGCGGGGGGGCATACCAAGAGACCCAGTACTTC.

J is TRBJ2-2 and V is TRBV11-3; D possibly corresponds to TRBD2 (5 bases). Trimming removed 8 bases from V and 0 bases from J, with 10 bases in between. The CDR3 length is 14 residues. Germline lookup yields CDR1 SGHNT and CDR2 YENEEA. The CDR3 region has the DNA TGTGCCAGCGCCTTCGGGACGAACACCGGGGAGCTGTTTTTT. Its protein is CASAFGTNTGELFF. Full variable domain (outside the CDR3, taken from reference TRBV11-3 and TRBJ2-2): EAGVVQSPRYKIIEKKQPVAFWCNPISGHNTLYWYLQNLGQGPELLIRYENEEAVDDSQLPKDRFSAERLKGVDSTLKIQPAELGDSAVYLCASAFGTNTGELFFGEGSRLTVL.